This T cell receptor (beta chain) was recovered during a study of shared clonotypes between healthy human individuals. General observations from the study: Naive subsets typically showed greater estimated richness than memory subsets.

Germline values: CDR1 SGHRS, CDR2 YFSETQ. Trimming removed 5 bases from V and 3 bases from J, with 21 bases in between. The CDR3 spans 16 residues. Profiled with immunoSEQ multiplex PCR; TCRdb holds only in-frame clones, not every one. The data hold some 2,000,000 clones, with about 95% observed a single time. In the naive CD8 group, cells lacked CD45RO and were positively selected for CCR7, so terminally differentiated effector memory CD45RA+ cells were left out. Note on this clone: The antigen remains unidentified.

The chain combines TRBV5-1 with TRBJ2-7; D possibly matches TRBD1 or TRBD2 (6 bases each). The sequence derives from a man aged 18-30 years in good health. Sequenced material: naive CD8+ T cells sorted from blood. The CDR3 here is CASSSSGRGLGYEQYF. The CDR3 DNA reads as TGCGCCAGCAGTTCCTCTGGCAGGGGACTGGGCTACGAGCAGTACTTC.